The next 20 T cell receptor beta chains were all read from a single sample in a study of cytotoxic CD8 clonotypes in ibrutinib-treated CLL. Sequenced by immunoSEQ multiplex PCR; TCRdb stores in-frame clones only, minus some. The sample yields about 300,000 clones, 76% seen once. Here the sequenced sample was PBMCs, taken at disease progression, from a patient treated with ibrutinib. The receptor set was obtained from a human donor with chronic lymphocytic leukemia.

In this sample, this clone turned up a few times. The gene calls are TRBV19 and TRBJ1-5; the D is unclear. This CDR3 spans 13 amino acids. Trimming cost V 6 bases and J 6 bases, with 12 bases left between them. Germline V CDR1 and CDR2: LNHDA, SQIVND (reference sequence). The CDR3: CASRREGIQPQHF. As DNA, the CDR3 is TGTGCCAGTAGACGGGAAGGGATTCAGCCCCAGCATTTT.

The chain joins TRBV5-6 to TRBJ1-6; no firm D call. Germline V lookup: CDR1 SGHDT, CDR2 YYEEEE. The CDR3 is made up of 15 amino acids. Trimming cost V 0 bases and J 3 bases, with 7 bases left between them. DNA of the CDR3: TGTGCCAGCAGCTTGGCCGGGTTCTATAATTCACCCCTCCACTTT. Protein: CASSLAGFYNSPLHF.

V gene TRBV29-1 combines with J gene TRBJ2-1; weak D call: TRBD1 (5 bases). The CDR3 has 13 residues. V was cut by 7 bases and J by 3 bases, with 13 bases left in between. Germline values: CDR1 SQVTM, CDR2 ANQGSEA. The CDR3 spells CSARQGDYNEQFF. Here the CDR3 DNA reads TGCAGCGCACGCCAGGGCGACTACAATGAGCAGTTCTTC.

This chain's CDR3 is CASSIRTGTGPYGYTF. As DNA, the CDR3 is TGTGCCAGTAGTATTCGCACCGGGACAGGGCCGTATGGCTACACCTTC. This rearrangement joins TRBV19 to TRBJ1-2; 9 nucleotides agree with TRBD1. Germline assignment: CDR1 LNHDA and CDR2 SQIVND (reference sequence). J lost 5 bases, V lost 3 bases, and 10 bases had no gene match. The CDR3 totals 16 residues.

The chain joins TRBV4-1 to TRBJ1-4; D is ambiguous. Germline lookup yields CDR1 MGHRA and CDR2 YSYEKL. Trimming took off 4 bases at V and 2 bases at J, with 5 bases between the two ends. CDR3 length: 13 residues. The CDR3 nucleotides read TGCGCCAGCAGCCTGGGGACTAATGAAAAACTGTTTTTT. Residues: CASSLGTNEKLFF.

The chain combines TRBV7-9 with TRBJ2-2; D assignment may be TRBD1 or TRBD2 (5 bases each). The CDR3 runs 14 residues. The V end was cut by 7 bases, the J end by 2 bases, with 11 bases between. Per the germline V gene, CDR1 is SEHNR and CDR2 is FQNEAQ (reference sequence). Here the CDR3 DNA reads TGTGCCAGCACTCAGAGGGGTAACACCGGGGAGCTGTTTTTT. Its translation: CASTQRGNTGELFF.

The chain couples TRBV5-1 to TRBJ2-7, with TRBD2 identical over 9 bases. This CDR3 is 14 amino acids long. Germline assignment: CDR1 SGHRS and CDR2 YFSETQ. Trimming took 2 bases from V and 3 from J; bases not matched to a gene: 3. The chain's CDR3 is CASSFSSGIYEQYF. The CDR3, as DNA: TGCGCCAGCAGCTTCTCTAGCGGGATCTACGAGCAGTACTTC.

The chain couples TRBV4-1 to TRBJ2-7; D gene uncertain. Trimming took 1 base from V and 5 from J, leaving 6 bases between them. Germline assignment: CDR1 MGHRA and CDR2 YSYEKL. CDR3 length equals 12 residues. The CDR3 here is CASSQGLNEQYF. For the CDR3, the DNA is TGCGCCAGCAGCCAAGGCCTAAACGAGCAGTACTTC.

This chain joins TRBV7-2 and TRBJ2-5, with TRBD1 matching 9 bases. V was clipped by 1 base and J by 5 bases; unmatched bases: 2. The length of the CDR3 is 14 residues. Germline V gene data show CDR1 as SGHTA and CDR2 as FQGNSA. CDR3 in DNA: TGTGCCAGCAGCTTAGTAACAGGGGGCGAGACCCAGTACTTC. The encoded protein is CASSLVTGGETQYF.

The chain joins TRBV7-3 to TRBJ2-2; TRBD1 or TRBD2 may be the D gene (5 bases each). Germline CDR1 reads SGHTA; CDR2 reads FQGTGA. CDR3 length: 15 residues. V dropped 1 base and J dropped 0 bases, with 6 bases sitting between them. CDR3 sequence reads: CASSLRGANTGELFF. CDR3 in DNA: TGTGCCAGCAGCTTAAGAGGGGCGAACACCGGGGAGCTGTTTTTT.

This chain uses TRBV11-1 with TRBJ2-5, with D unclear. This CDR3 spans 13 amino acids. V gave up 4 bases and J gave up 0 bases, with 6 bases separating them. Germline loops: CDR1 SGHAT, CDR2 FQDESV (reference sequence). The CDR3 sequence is CASSWTYQETQYF. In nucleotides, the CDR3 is TGTGCCAGCAGCTGGACGTACCAAGAGACCCAGTACTTC. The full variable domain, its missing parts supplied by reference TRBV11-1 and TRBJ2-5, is EAEVAQSPRYKITEKSQAVAFWCDPISGHATLYWYRQILGQGPELLVQFQDESVVDDSQLPKDRFSAERLKGVDSTLKIQPAELGDSAMYLCASSWTYQETQYFGPGTRLLVL.

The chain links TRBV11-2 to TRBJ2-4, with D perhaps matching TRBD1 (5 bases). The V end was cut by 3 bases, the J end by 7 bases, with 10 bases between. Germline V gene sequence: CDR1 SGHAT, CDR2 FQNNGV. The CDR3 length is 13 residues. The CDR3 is CASSLQGANIQYF. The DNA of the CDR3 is TGTGCCAGCAGCTTGCAGGGTGCGAACATTCAGTACTTC.

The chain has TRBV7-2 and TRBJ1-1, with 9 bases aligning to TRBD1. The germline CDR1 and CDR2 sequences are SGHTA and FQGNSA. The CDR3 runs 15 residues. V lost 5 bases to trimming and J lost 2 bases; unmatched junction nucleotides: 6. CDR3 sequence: CASSIRDRENTEAFF. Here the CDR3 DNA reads TGTGCCAGCAGCATCCGGGACAGGGAAAACACTGAAGCTTTCTTT.

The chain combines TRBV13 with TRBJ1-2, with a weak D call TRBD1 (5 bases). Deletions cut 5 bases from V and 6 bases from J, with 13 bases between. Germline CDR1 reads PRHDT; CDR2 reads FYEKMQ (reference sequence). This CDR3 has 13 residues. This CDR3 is CASSSRGVHGYTF. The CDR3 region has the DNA TGTGCCAGCAGCAGCCGGGGGGTTCATGGCTACACCTTC.

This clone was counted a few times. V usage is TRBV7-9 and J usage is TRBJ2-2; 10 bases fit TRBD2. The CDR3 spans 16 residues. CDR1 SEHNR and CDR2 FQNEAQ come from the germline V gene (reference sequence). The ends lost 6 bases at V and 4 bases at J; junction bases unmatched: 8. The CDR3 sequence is CASSLTSGRGTGELFF. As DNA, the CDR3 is TGTGCCAGCAGTTTAACAAGCGGGAGGGGCACCGGGGAGCTGTTTTTT. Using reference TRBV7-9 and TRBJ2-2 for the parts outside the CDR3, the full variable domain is DTGVSQNPRHKITKRGQNVTFRCDPISEHNRLYWYRQTLGQGPEFLTYFQNEAQLEKSRLLSDRFSAERPKGSFSTLEIQRTEQGDSAMYLCASSLTSGRGTGELFFGEGSRLTVL.

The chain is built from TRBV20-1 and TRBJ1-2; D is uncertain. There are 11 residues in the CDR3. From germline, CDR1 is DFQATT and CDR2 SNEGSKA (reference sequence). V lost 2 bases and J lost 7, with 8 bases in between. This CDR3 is CSARLAGGYTF. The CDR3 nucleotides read TGCAGTGCTAGACTGGCAGGTGGCTACACCTTC.

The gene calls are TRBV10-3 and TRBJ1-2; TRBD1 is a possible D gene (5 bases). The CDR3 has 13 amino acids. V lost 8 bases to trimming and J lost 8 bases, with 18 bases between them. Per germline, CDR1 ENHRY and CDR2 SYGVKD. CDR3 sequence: CAIGRGEFEGYTF. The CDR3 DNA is TGTGCCATCGGGCGAGGGGAGTTTGAAGGCTACACCTTC.

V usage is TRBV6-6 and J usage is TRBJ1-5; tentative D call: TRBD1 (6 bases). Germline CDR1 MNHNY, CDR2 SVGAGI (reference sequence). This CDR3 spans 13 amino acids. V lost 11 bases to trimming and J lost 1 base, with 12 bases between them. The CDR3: CAGGAGSNQPQHF. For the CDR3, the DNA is TGTGCCGGGGGGGCAGGCAGCAATCAGCCCCAGCATTTT.

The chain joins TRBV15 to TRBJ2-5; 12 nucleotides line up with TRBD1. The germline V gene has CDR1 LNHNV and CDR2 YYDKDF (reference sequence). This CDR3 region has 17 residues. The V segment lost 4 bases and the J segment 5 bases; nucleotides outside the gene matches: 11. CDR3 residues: CATSTSTGTGGLETQYF. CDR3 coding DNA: TGTGCCACCAGCACATCCACCGGGACAGGGGGCCTTGAGACCCAGTACTTC.

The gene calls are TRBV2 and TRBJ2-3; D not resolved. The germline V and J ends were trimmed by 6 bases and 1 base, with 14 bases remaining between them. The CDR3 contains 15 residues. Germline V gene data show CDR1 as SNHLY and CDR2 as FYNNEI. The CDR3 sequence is CASRKGRIGTDTQYF. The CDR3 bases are TGTGCCAGCAGGAAGGGAAGAATTGGCACAGATACGCAGTATTTT. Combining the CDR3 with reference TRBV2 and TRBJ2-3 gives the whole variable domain EPEVTQTPSHQVTQMGQEVILRCVPISNHLYFYWYRQILGQKVEFLVSFYNNEISEKSEIFDDQFSVERPDGSNFTLKIRSTKLEDSAMYFCASRKGRIGTDTQYFGPGTRLTVL.